The sequence of this TCR beta chain was determined in a study of T cell changes during pregnancy in multiple sclerosis. TCRdb's copy holds only in-frame clones and misses some; the assay was immunoSEQ multiplex PCR. The table records roughly 99,000 clones, roughly 92% of them present only once. Unmatched junction bases numbered 6, after V lost 0 bases and J lost 5 bases. Germline lookup yields CDR1 LGHNA and CDR2 YSLEER. This CDR3 comprises 17 residues. This sequence joins TRBV4-3 and TRBJ2-2, with 10 positions matching TRBD1. The receptor's source is a female donor in good health, enrolled as a control in a pregnancy study. The starting material was peripheral blood, obtained in the third trimester of pregnancy. CDR3 residues: CASSQDPGQGMTGELFF. DNA for the CDR3: TGCGCCAGCAGCCAAGATCCGGGACAGGGGATGACCGGGGAGCTGTTTTTT.